Listed here are 9 T cell receptor beta chains from one sample, sequenced in a study of beta chain features in type 1 diabetes. The authors reverse transcribed all of the isolated RNA, so sequencing captured expressed TCRB transcripts. Sequenced by immunoSEQ multiplex PCR; TCRdb stores in-frame clones only, minus some. The sample gives around 600,000 clones, about an eighth of which show up once; around 0.12% is in the top ten. Study-level results: Type 1 diabetes patients had moderately but significantly shorter TCRB CDR3s in all four CD4+ subsets.

Antigens of these TCRs are unknown. The sample taken for sequencing was naive CD4+ T cells from blood. The source of these receptors is a man aged 30 to 45 with type 1 diabetes.

This rearrangement joins TRBV9 to TRBJ2-2, with D unclear. Trimming left V 2 bases short and J 1 base short, with 6 bases between. The CDR3 runs 14 residues. Germline-derived CDR1 and CDR2 are SGDLS and YYNGEE. CDR3 residues: CASSVRWNTGELFF. In DNA form, the CDR3 reads TGTGCCAGCAGCGTGAGGTGGAACACCGGGGAGCTGTTTTTT.

This chain connects TRBV9 to TRBJ2-1; D is perhaps TRBD1 (6 bases). Trimming left V 0 bases short and J 5 bases short, with 12 bases between. This CDR3 is 15 amino acids long. Germline V gene sequence: CDR1 SGDLS, CDR2 YYNGEE. CDR3 sequence (DNA): TGTGCCAGCAGCGTAGCTGGACAGACAAACAATGAGCAGTTCTTC. Translation gives CASSVAGQTNNEQFF. Full variable domain (remainder filled in from reference TRBV9 and TRBJ2-1): DSGVTQTPKHLITATGQRVTLRCSPRSGDLSVYWYQQSLDQGLQFLIQYYNGEERAKGNILERFSAQQFPDLHSELNLSSLELGDSALYFCASSVAGQTNNEQFFGPGTRLTVL.

There are a few counts of this clone. This chain connects TRBV4-3 to TRBJ1-5; 7 bases are shared with TRBD1. Trimming cost V 0 bases and J 7 bases; bases outside gene matches: 9. The CDR3 extends over 16 amino acids. The germline CDR1 and CDR2 sequences are LGHNA and YSLEER. The CDR3 nucleotides are TGCGCCAGCAGCCAAGAGCAACAGGGGTACCCGCAGCCCCAGCATTTT. As protein: CASSQEQQGYPQPQHF.

There are a few counts of this clone. The rearrangement joins TRBV29-1 to TRBJ2-1; 11 bases agree with TRBD2. The V segment lost 7 bases and the J segment 7 bases; nucleotides outside the gene matches: 9. Germline-derived CDR1 and CDR2 are SQVTM and ANQGSEA. The length of the CDR3 is 14 residues. This chain's CDR3 is CSARGSGGVNEQFF. The CDR3 bases are TGCAGCGCCCGAGGTAGCGGGGGGGTAAATGAGCAGTTCTTC.

V is TRBV27 and J is TRBJ1-6; no firm D call. Germline CDR1 is MNHEY and CDR2 is SMNVEV (reference sequence). This CDR3 has 13 amino acids. With 5 bases removed from V and 6 bases from J, the gap between germline ends came to 8 bases. CDR3 residues: CASSLGINSPLHF. DNA for the CDR3: TGTGCCAGCAGTCTAGGGATTAATTCACCCCTCCACTTT.

This clone has just a few counts. The V call is TRBV7-9, the J call TRBJ2-3; D not certain. CDR3 size: 14 residues. V was cut by 1 base and J by 2 bases, with 7 bases left in between. Germline loops: CDR1 SEHNR, CDR2 FQNEAQ (reference sequence). The chain's CDR3 is CASSLEAHTDTQYF. Written as DNA, the CDR3 is TGTGCCAGCAGCTTAGAAGCCCACACAGATACGCAGTATTTT. The full variable domain, with the rest looked up from reference TRBV7-9 and TRBJ2-3, is DTGVSQNPRHKITKRGQNVTFRCDPISEHNRLYWYRQTLGQGPEFLTYFQNEAQLEKSRLLSDRFSAERPKGSFSTLEIQRTEQGDSAMYLCASSLEAHTDTQYFGPGTRLTVL.

This clone was detected only a few times. This chain connects TRBV29-1 to TRBJ2-1; D may be TRBD1 (6 bases). The CDR3 sequence is 14 residues long. Germline CDR1 reads SQVTM; CDR2 reads ANQGSEA. V was clipped by 7 bases and J by 1 base, with 14 bases between them. CDR3 amino acids: CSGARDTSYNEQFF. CDR3 DNA sequence: TGCAGCGGTGCCCGGGACACATCCTACAATGAGCAGTTCTTC.

The V gene is TRBV11-2, the J gene TRBJ2-1, with a possible D match to TRBD2 (5 bases). Germline CDR1 is SGHAT and CDR2 is FQNNGV. This CDR3 comprises 13 residues. V was trimmed by 4 bases and J by 7 bases, leaving 11 bases between them. In DNA, the CDR3 is TGTGCCAGCAGCTCCAACTGGAGGAATGAGCAGTTCTTC. This gives the protein CASSSNWRNEQFF.

The V gene is TRBV7-2, the J gene TRBJ1-2; D is uncertain. V gave up 1 base and J gave up 8 bases, with 11 bases separating them. Germline CDR1 and CDR2: SGHTA and FQGNSA. The CDR3 spans 13 residues. The CDR3 region has the DNA TGTGCCAGCAGCTTAGTATCCTATTGGGGCTACACCTTC. This translates into CASSLVSYWGYTF.